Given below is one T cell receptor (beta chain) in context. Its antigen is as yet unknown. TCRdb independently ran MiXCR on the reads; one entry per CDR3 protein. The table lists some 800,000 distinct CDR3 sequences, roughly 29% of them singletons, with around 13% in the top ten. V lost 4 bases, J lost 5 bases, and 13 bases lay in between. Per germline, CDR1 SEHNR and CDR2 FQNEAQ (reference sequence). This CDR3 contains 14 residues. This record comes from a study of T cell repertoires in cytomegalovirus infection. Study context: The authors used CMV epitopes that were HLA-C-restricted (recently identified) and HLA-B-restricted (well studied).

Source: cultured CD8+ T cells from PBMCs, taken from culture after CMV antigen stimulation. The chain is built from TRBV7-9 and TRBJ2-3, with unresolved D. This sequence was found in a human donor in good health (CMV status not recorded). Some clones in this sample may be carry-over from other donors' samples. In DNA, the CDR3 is TGTGCCAGCAGCTCTCGGGCATCCGGAGATACGCAGTATTTT. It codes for CASSSRASGDTQYF.